The 3 T cell receptor beta chains below were found in one sample sequenced in a study of blood T cell repertoires in COVID-19. TCRdb keeps only in-frame clones here, not all; method: immunoSEQ multiplex PCR. The sample contains 120,000 or so clones, about 90% of which appear only once. Sequenced material: peripheral blood. The receptors originated from a woman in her sixties with COVID-19, enrolled during active disease.

V usage is TRBV7-2 and J usage is TRBJ1-6, with 7 bases matching TRBD1. Germline CDR1 is SGHTA and CDR2 is FQGNSA. V lost 4 bases and J lost 8; bases outside the gene matches: 5. This CDR3 spans 14 amino acids. The CDR3 loop reads CASSSTGLYSPLHF. CDR3 nucleotide sequence: TGTGCCAGCAGCTCGACAGGGCTTTATTCACCCCTCCACTTT.

This clone turned up a few times. The rearrangement joins TRBV7-2 to TRBJ1-2; the D is unclear. Germline V gives CDR1 SGHTA, CDR2 FQGNSA. This CDR3 has 14 residues. Trimming removed 1 base from V and 7 bases from J, with 13 bases in between. DNA for the CDR3: TGTGCCAGCAGCTTAGATGGAGGGCTCTCTGGCTACACCTTC. It encodes CASSLDGGLSGYTF.

DNA of the CDR3: TGTGCCAGCAGCGTAGATCTAGCGGGGGGGCCTTTTGAGCAGTTCTTC. This codes for CASSVDLAGGPFEQFF. This rearrangement joins TRBV9 to TRBJ2-1; TRBD2 matches 12 bases. Germline trimming cut 0 bases from V and 9 bases from J; bases unmatched to any gene: 7. The CDR3 runs 16 residues. Germline V gene data show CDR1 as SGDLS and CDR2 as YYNGEE. Full variable domain (missing parts from reference TRBV9 and TRBJ2-1): DSGVTQTPKHLITATGQRVTLRCSPRSGDLSVYWYQQSLDQGLQFLIQYYNGEERAKGNILERFSAQQFPDLHSELNLSSLELGDSALYFCASSVDLAGGPFEQFFGPGTRLTVL.